This TCR beta chain emerged from a study of identical twins. Points from the study as a whole: Less excess twin sharing appeared in beta out-of-frame sequences.

Turning to this clonotype: The antigen is undetermined.

The CDR3 spans 12 residues. The V and J ends lost 9 bases and 5 bases respectively, with 13 bases between them. Per the germline V gene, CDR1 is ENHRY and CDR2 is SYGVKD. Through template switching, a universal primer site was introduced, and the cDNA contained unique molecular identifiers. TCRdb re-called the 5' RACE reads with MiXCR, one entry per CDR3 protein. The table includes around 230,000 distinct CDR3 sequences, roughly 9.4% detected once. Sequenced: memory (CD45RO+) T cells sorted from blood. The TCR originated in a woman aged 18-29 years in good health. The chain uses TRBV10-3 and TRBJ1-1, with a weak D call TRBD1 (6 bases). CDR3 sequence: CAIQGGGTEAFF. The CDR3 region has the DNA TGTGCCATTCAAGGAGGGGGGACTGAAGCTTTCTTT.